This TCR beta chain was documented in a study of blood T cell repertoires in COVID-19. Whole-study context: From T cells, B-cell-depleted T cells, or PBMCs came the material, which was cDNA or gDNA.

Profiled with immunoSEQ multiplex PCR; TCRdb holds only in-frame clones, not every one. The repertoire consists of more than 250,000 clones, with around 88% occurring once and the leading ten covering approximately 1.6%. In germline, CDR1 is MNHEY, CDR2 SVGAGI. This CDR3 has 15 amino acids. V shed 6 bases, J shed 4 bases, and the junction held 8 bases outside the gene matches. The source material was peripheral blood. The chain carries TRBV6-5 and TRBJ1-5; TRBD1 agrees at 8 bases. The receptor was derived from a woman in her twenties or thirties with COVID-19, enrolled during active disease. The CDR3 here is CASRRTGTGNQPQHF. CDR3 coding DNA: TGTGCCAGCAGGAGGACCGGGACAGGAAATCAGCCCCAGCATTTT.